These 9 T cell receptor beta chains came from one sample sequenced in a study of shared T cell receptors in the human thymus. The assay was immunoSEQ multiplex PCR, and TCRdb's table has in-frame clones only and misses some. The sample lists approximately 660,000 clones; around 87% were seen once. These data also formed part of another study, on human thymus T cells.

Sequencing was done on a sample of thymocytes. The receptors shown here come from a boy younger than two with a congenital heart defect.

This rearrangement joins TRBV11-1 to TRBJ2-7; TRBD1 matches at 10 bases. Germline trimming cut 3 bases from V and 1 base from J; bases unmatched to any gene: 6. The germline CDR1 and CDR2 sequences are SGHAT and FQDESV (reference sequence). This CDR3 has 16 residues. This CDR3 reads CASSFVGTGDSYEQYF. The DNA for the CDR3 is TGTGCCAGCAGCTTCGTTGGGACAGGGGATTCCTACGAGCAGTACTTC.

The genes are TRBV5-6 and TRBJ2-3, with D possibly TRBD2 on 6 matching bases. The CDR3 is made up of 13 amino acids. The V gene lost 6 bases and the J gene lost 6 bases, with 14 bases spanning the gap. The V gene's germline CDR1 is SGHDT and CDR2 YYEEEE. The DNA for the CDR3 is TGTGCCAGCACCGGAGGGGCCGGTGATACGCAGTATTTT. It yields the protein CASTGGAGDTQYF.

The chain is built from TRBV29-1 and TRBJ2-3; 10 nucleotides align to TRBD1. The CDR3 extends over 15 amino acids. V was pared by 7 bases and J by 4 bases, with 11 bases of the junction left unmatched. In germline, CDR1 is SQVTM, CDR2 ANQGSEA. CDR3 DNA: TGCAGCGGACTCTCGGGACAGGGGAGGTCAGATACGCAGTATTTT. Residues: CSGLSGQGRSDTQYF.

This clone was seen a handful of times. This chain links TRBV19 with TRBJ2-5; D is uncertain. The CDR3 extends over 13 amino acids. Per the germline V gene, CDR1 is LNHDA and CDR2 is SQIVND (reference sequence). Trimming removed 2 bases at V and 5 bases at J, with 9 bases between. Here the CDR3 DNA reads TGTGCCAGTAGTATAAATCGGCGGGAGACCCAGTACTTC. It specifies CASSINRRETQYF.

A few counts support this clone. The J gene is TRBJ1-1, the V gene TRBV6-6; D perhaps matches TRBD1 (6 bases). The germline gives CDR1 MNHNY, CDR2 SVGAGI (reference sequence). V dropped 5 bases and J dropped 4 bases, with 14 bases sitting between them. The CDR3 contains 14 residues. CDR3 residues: CASSHQGGSTEAFF. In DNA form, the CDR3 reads TGTGCCAGCAGTCACCAAGGGGGTTCCACTGAAGCTTTCTTT.

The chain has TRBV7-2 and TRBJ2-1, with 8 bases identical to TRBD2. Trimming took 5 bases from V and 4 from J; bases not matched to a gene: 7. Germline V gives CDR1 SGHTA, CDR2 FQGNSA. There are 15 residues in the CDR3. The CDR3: CASSQGREGYNEQFF. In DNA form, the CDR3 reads TGTGCCAGCAGCCAGGGACGGGAGGGGTACAATGAGCAGTTCTTC.

CDR3: CASSQDDSSGRNGETQYF. The CDR3, as DNA: TGTGCCAGCAGCCAAGATGATTCTAGCGGGAGGAACGGAGAGACCCAGTACTTC. The chain joins TRBV14 to TRBJ2-5, with 11 bases fitting TRBD2. Trimming took 0 bases from V and 4 from J; bases not matched to a gene: 10. This CDR3 contains 18 residues. Germline CDR1 is SGHDN and CDR2 is FVKESK. Looking up the rest from reference TRBV14 and TRBJ2-5 gives the full variable domain: EAGVTQFPSHSVIEKGQTVTLRCDPISGHDNLYWYRRVMGKEIKFLLHFVKESKQDESGMPNNRFLAERTGGTYSTLKVQPAELEDSGVYFCASSQDDSSGRNGETQYFGPGTRLLVL.

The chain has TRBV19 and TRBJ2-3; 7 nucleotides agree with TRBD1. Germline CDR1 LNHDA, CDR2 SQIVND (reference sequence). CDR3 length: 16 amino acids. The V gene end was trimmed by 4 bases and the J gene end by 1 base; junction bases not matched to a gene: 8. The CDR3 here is CASSNRGPPGTDTQYF. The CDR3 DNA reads TGTGCCAGTAGTAACAGGGGCCCGCCGGGCACAGATACGCAGTATTTT.

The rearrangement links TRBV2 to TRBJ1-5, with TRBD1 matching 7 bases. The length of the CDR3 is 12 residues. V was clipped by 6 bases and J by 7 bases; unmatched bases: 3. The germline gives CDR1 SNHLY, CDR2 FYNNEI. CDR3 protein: CASRTGAQPQHF. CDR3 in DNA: TGTGCCAGCAGAACAGGGGCCCAGCCCCAGCATTTT. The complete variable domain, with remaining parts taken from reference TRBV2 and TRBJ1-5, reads EPEVTQTPSHQVTQMGQEVILRCVPISNHLYFYWYRQILGQKVEFLVSFYNNEISEKSEIFDDQFSVERPDGSNFTLKIRSTKLEDSAMYFCASRTGAQPQHFGDGTRLSIL.